This entry lists 7 T cell receptor beta chains sequenced from one sample in a study of OX40 agonist ivuxolimab in advanced cancers. Sequenced by immunoSEQ multiplex PCR; TCRdb stores in-frame clones only, minus some. The table has about 61,000 clones, around 87% seen once. The sequences come from CD4+ or CD8+ T cells sorted from blood, collected in a trial of the OX40 agonist ivuxolimab. Receptors were obtained from an adult with an advanced solid tumor such as melanoma, head and neck, liver or kidney cancer.

This clone was recorded only once. The rearrangement uses TRBV20-1 and TRBJ2-7; unclear D gene. In germline, CDR1 is DFQATT, CDR2 SNEGSKA (reference sequence). The CDR3 has 11 residues. Trimming removed 1 base from V and 4 bases from J, with 5 bases in between. The CDR3 loop is CSARGQYEQYF. The CDR3 region has the DNA TGCAGTGCTAGAGGCCAATACGAGCAGTACTTC.

The rearrangement links TRBV2 to TRBJ2-7; D call uncertain. The length of the CDR3 is 12 residues. V dropped 10 bases and J dropped 5 bases, with 15 bases sitting between them. Germline V gives CDR1 SNHLY, CDR2 FYNNEI. The CDR3 here is CATRKGAHEQYF. The CDR3 coding sequence is TGTGCCACTCGAAAGGGCGCGCACGAGCAGTACTTC.

This rearrangement joins TRBV4-1 to TRBJ1-4; TRBD1 is a possible D gene (5 bases). The CDR3 loop spans 15 amino acids. Trimming removed 4 bases from V and 4 bases from J, with 13 bases in between. Germline values: CDR1 MGHRA, CDR2 YSYEKL. The DNA of the CDR3 is TGCGCCAGCAGCCTTGCTGGGACCAGTAATGAAAAACTGTTTTTT. Amino acids: CASSLAGTSNEKLFF.

The chain carries TRBV18 and TRBJ2-2; D remains ambiguous. The length of the CDR3 is 13 residues. CDR1 is KGHSH and CDR2 is LQKENI in the germline V gene. Between the trimmed V and J ends, which lost 8 bases and 6 bases, there was a span of 13 bases. The CDR3 DNA is TGTGCCAGCGCGCTCGATCCCCCCGGGGAGCTGTTTTTT. It codes for CASALDPPGELFF. Full variable domain (outside the CDR3, taken from reference TRBV18 and TRBJ2-2): NAGVMQNPRHLVRRRGQEARLRCSPMKGHSHVYWYRQLPEEGLKFMVYLQKENIIDESGMPKERFSAEFPKEGPSILRIQQVVRGDSAAYFCASALDPPGELFFGEGSRLTVL.

This chain links TRBV7-6 with TRBJ2-2; the match to TRBD1 covers 11 bases. In germline, CDR1 is SGHVS, CDR2 FNYEAQ. This CDR3 comprises 19 residues. The junction had 14 bases not matched to a gene; V was cut back by 8 bases and J by 0 bases. CDR3 loop: CASARRGTGGSANTGELFF. The CDR3 DNA is TGTGCCAGCGCCCGTCGGGGGACAGGGGGATCCGCGAACACCGGGGAGCTGTTTTTT.

The V call is TRBV7-2, the J call TRBJ1-2, with 8 bases fitting TRBD1. The CDR3 is made up of 13 amino acids. The V gene's germline CDR1 is SGHTA and CDR2 FQGNSA. The J segment lost 5 bases and the V segment lost 4 bases, leaving 3 bases of the junction unmatched. DNA of the CDR3: TGTGCCAGCAGCTCGCGACAGGGGTATGGCTACACCTTC. Its translation is CASSSRQGYGYTF. Based on the CDR3 plus reference TRBV7-2 and TRBJ1-2, the full variable domain is GAGVSQSPSNKVTEKGKDVELRCDPISGHTALYWYRQSLGQGLEFLIYFQGNSAPDKSGLPSDRFSAERTGGSVSTLTIQRTQQEDSAVYLCASSSRQGYGYTFGSGTRLTVV.

The gene calls are TRBV27 and TRBJ1-5; 9 nucleotides line up with TRBD1. V lost 6 bases to trimming and J lost 4 bases; unmatched junction nucleotides: 7. Germline V gene data show CDR1 as MNHEY and CDR2 as SMNVEV (reference sequence). The length of the CDR3 is 15 residues. The chain's CDR3 is CASRRLGTGNQPQHF. CDR3 in DNA: TGTGCCAGCAGGAGACTCGGGACAGGGAATCAGCCCCAGCATTTT.